Listed here are 19 T cell receptor beta chains from one sample, sequenced in a study of beta chain features in type 1 diabetes. Overall study findings and caveats: Patients with Type 1 diabetes showed moderately but significantly shorter TCRB CDR3s in all four CD4+ subsets.

What these receptors recognize is not known. Expressed TCRB transcripts were sequenced after all isolated RNA was converted to cDNA. Assay used: immunoSEQ multiplex PCR; TCRdb lists only in-frame clones, some missing. This sample has roughly 260,000 clones, with about 11% found just once. The material sequenced was naive CD4+ T cells from blood. These receptors were taken from a man in his thirties or forties with type 1 diabetes.

The gene calls are TRBV7-3 and TRBJ2-1, with TRBD2 matching 14 bases. Germline lookup yields CDR1 SGHTA and CDR2 FQGTGA. V lost 3 bases to trimming and J lost 8 bases; unmatched junction nucleotides: 9. CDR3 length equals 17 residues. The CDR3 nucleotides read TGTGCCAGCAGCTTTACCGGGACTAGCGGGGGTCTCGATGAGCAGTTCTTC. Translated, it gives CASSFTGTSGGLDEQFF.

This chain uses TRBV9 with TRBJ2-7; 7 bases align to TRBD1. Per germline, CDR1 SGDLS and CDR2 YYNGEE. V gave up 3 bases and J gave up 6 bases; unmatched junction bases: 3. This CDR3 has 12 residues. Here the CDR3 DNA reads TGTGCCAGCAGCGCGACAGGGTCCGAGCAGTACTTC. It encodes CASSATGSEQYF.

This clone has a handful of counts. This sequence joins TRBV28 and TRBJ2-3, with TRBD2 matching over 10 bases. The CDR3 consists of 14 residues. Germline values: CDR1 MDHEN, CDR2 SYDVKM. The V and J ends lost 5 bases and 6 bases, in that order; junction bases with no gene match: 5. CDR3 protein: CASSSGGAEDTQYF. CDR3 DNA sequence: TGTGCCAGCAGTAGCGGGGGGGCAGAGGATACGCAGTATTTT.

This clone was counted a few times. CDR3: CASSQDAEGYGYTF. In DNA form, the CDR3 reads TGTGCCAGCAGCCAAGACGCAGAGGGCTATGGCTACACCTTC. The chain carries TRBV4-2 and TRBJ1-2; D is ambiguous. V lost 0 bases and J lost 4, with 9 bases in between. The CDR3 totals 14 residues. Germline CDR1 reads LGHNA; CDR2 reads YNFKEQ.

The chain joins TRBV9 to TRBJ1-2; 8 bases match TRBD1. This CDR3 is built from 14 residues. J lost 0 bases, V lost 2 bases, and 0 bases had no gene match. Germline V gives CDR1 SGDLS, CDR2 YYNGEE. CDR3 region: CASSVTGANYGYTF. The DNA of the CDR3 is TGTGCCAGCAGCGTGACAGGGGCTAACTATGGCTACACCTTC.

V usage is TRBV7-9 and J usage is TRBJ2-4; the match to TRBD1 covers 7 bases. This CDR3 is 15 amino acids long. V lost 0 bases, J lost 5 bases, and 4 bases stayed unmatched. CDR1 and CDR2 (germline): SEHNR, FQNEAQ (reference sequence). The CDR3 nucleotides read TGTGCCAGCAGCTTAGCGCCGAGGGGGCAAAACATTCAGTACTTC. This sequence encodes CASSLAPRGQNIQYF.

This clone was found a few times. The rearrangement links TRBV7-6 to TRBJ2-3; D is undetermined. Germline V gene sequence: CDR1 SGHVS, CDR2 FNYEAQ. Trimming pared 5 bases from V and 7 bases from J, leaving 10 bases between. The CDR3 is 12 amino acids. The CDR3: CASSPEANTQYF. CDR3 nucleotide sequence: TGTGCCAGCAGCCCCGAGGCGAATACGCAGTATTTT.

This chain connects TRBV5-4 to TRBJ2-1, with 7 bases identical to TRBD1. Germline assignment: CDR1 SGHNT and CDR2 YYREEE (reference sequence). The CDR3 length is 15 residues. The J segment lost 7 bases and the V segment lost 1 base, leaving 8 bases of the junction unmatched. Here the CDR3 reads CASSLSTTGLNEQFF. The DNA of the CDR3 is TGTGCCAGCAGCTTGTCCACGACAGGGTTGAATGAGCAGTTCTTC.

A few counts support this clone. V gene TRBV5-1 combines with J gene TRBJ2-7; a possible D gene is TRBD1 (6 bases). Trimming took off 0 bases at V and 9 bases at J, with 13 bases between the two ends. The germline gives CDR1 SGHRS, CDR2 YFSETQ. The CDR3 totals 13 residues. CDR3 protein: CASSLGQGNRQYF. Written as DNA, the CDR3 is TGCGCCAGCAGCTTGGGGCAGGGGAATCGGCAGTACTTC.

The chain recombines TRBV5-4 with TRBJ1-6; weak D call: TRBD1 (5 bases). Germline CDR1 is SGHNT and CDR2 is YYREEE (reference sequence). Trimming stripped 3 bases from V and 11 bases from J, with 15 bases between. The CDR3 is 14 amino acids. Here the CDR3 reads CASSYAGTKPPLHF. DNA of the CDR3: TGTGCCAGCAGCTACGCCGGGACTAAGCCACCCCTCCACTTT.

CDR3 sequence reads: CASRARGRSYNEQFF. CDR3 bases: TGTGCCAGCAGGGCGCGGGGGCGATCCTACAATGAGCAGTTCTTC. This chain connects TRBV2 to TRBJ2-1; D possibly corresponds to TRBD2 (7 bases). V dropped 6 bases and J dropped 1 base, with 13 bases sitting between them. CDR1 and CDR2 from the germline V gene are SNHLY and FYNNEI. This CDR3 has 15 residues.

This clone was seen a few times. The rearrangement links TRBV7-9 to TRBJ2-3; 10 nucleotides agree with TRBD2. The trim removed 5 bases at V and 1 base at J, leaving 3 bases unmatched. The CDR3 sequence is 15 residues long. Per the germline V gene, CDR1 is SEHNR and CDR2 is FQNEAQ (reference sequence). The CDR3 DNA follows: TGTGCCAGCAGCCGCGGGACTAGCGGCACAGATACGCAGTATTTT. This sequence encodes CASSRGTSGTDTQYF.

The rearrangement uses TRBV6-5 and TRBJ1-1; D call uncertain. The ends were cut back, 6 bases at V and 1 base at J, with 15 bases in the middle. Germline CDR1 is MNHEY and CDR2 is SVGAGI. This CDR3 spans 15 amino acids. The DNA of the CDR3 is TGTGCCAGCAGACGGCCGTCGGGTTGGAACACTGAAGCTTTCTTT. Its protein product is CASRRPSGWNTEAFF.

This clone was seen a handful of times. This chain links TRBV6-5 with TRBJ2-1; D is possibly TRBD1 (7 bases). This CDR3 region has 15 residues. Trimming took off 7 bases at V and 5 bases at J, with 18 bases between the two ends. Germline loops: CDR1 MNHEY, CDR2 SVGAGI. This CDR3 reads CASTGGTAQDNEQFF. The CDR3 DNA is TGTGCCAGCACGGGCGGGACAGCCCAAGACAATGAGCAGTTCTTC.

This clone was seen only a few times. In the same sample, other DNA sequences code for this CDR3. The V and J genes are TRBV2 and TRBJ1-1; D perhaps matches TRBD1 (5 bases). CDR1 is SNHLY, CDR2 FYNNEI, per germline. The V and J ends lost 4 bases and 0 bases respectively, with 6 bases between them. This CDR3 comprises 13 residues. For the CDR3, the DNA is TGTGCCAGCAGTGGACAGCTGAACACTGAAGCTTTCTTT. It encodes CASSGQLNTEAFF.

This clone was seen a handful of times. The chain combines TRBV30 with TRBJ2-3, with 13 bases that match TRBD2. The CDR3 has 15 residues. The V segment lost 5 bases and the J segment 6 bases; nucleotides outside the gene matches: 8. Germline assignment: CDR1 GTSNPN and CDR2 SVGIG (reference sequence). The CDR3 coding sequence is TGTGCCTGGGGGAGACTAGCGGGGGGCAGGGATACGCAGTATTTT. Amino acids: CAWGRLAGGRDTQYF.

This clone was seen a handful of times. V gene TRBV14 combines with J gene TRBJ2-7; a weak D match, TRBD2 (5 bases). CDR1 and CDR2 (germline): SGHDN, FVKESK. Trimming took off 4 bases at V and 0 bases at J, with 16 bases between the two ends. The CDR3 is 16 amino acids. In DNA, the CDR3 is TGTGCCAGCAGCCTCCGTGCGGGCTTACCCTCCTACGAGCAGTACTTC. This translates into CASSLRAGLPSYEQYF.

J is TRBJ2-7 and V is TRBV9; 7 bases map to TRBD2. CDR1 and CDR2 from the germline V gene are SGDLS and YYNGEE. V was pared by 0 bases and J by 4 bases, with 7 bases of the junction left unmatched. The CDR3 sequence is 15 residues long. The CDR3 loop reads CASSVDGGGEYEQYF. The CDR3, as DNA: TGTGCCAGCAGCGTAGACGGCGGGGGAGAGTACGAGCAGTACTTC.

This clone was seen more than once but under ten times. The chain joins TRBV27 to TRBJ2-5; 7 bases match TRBD1. After removal of 4 bases from V and 2 bases from J, the junction contained 7 bases not matched to a gene. The CDR3 is 15 amino acids. From germline, CDR1 is MNHEY and CDR2 SMNVEV (reference sequence). In DNA, the CDR3 is TGTGCCAGCAGTTCCCCTTCGACAGGGCAAGAGACCCAGTACTTC. Translating gives CASSSPSTGQETQYF.